The T cell receptor (beta chain) under discussion was sequenced for a study of blood T cell repertoires in COVID-19. Study background: Sample material is recorded as cDNA or gDNA derived from T cells, B-cell-depleted T cells, or PBMCs.

The CDR3 spans 14 residues. V gave up 3 bases and J gave up 4 bases; unmatched junction bases: 4. CDR1 and CDR2 from the germline V gene are KGHSH and LQKENI. As handled by the study authors: Nucleated cell counts were estimated from reference gene primer amplification. Measured with immunoSEQ multiplex PCR; TCRdb has only the in-frame clones, and not every one. V and J calls and clone size are copied from that table; D and trimming were computed from the DNA. The profile shows some 200,000 clones, approximately 87% of them singletons. This chain joins TRBV18 and TRBJ2-5, with 8 bases identical to TRBD2. Input material: peripheral blood. The receptor was derived from a woman in her seventies with acute or convalescent COVID-19. The CDR3 loop reads CASSPGTRGETQYF. For the CDR3, the DNA is TGTGCCAGCTCACCGGGGACTAGGGGAGAGACCCAGTACTTC.